This T cell receptor beta chain was obtained from a study of blood T cells in healthy people across ages. Findings and limits, study-wide: Naive and antigen-experienced cells were not separated, limiting conclusive comparison.

The second PCR ran roughly 6 to 11 cycles with a sample-barcoded 5' primer and J-beta primers. TCRdb redid the calling of the 5' RACE reads with MiXCR, one entry per CDR3 protein. The sample records roughly 2 million distinct CDR3 sequences, about 50% being singletons. After removal of 0 bases from V and 4 bases from J, the junction contained 14 bases not matched to a gene. This CDR3 is 18 amino acids long. Germline V gene sequence: CDR1 LGHNA, CDR2 YNFKEQ. Details on this clonotype: Antigen unknown.

The sample, 7.5 to 10 milliliters of peripheral blood, was drawn from each donor. At least 7 million PBMCs were isolated per sample. This clonotype was sampled from a woman in her forties in good health. The sequencing input was blood. This sequence joins TRBV4-2 and TRBJ2-5; 7 nucleotides line up with TRBD1. The DNA of the CDR3 is TGTGCCAGCAGCCAAGATCTTGGTGAGACAGGGAGCGGAGAGACCCAGTACTTC. This sequence encodes CASSQDLGETGSGETQYF.